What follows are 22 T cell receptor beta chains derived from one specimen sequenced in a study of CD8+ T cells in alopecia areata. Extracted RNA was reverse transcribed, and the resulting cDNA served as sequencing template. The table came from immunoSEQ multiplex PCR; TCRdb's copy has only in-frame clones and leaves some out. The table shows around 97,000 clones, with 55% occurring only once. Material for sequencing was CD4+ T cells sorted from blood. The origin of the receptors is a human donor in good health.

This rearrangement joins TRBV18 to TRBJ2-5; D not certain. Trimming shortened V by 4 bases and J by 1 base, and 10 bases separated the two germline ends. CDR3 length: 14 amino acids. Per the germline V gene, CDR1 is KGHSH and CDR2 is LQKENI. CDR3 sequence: CASSRTGGQETQYF. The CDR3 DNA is TGTGCCAGCTCACGAACCGGCGGCCAAGAGACCCAGTACTTC.

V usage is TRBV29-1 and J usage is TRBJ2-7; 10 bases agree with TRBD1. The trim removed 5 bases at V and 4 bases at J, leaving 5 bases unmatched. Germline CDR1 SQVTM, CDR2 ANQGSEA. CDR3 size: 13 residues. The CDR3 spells CSVWDRGLYEQYF. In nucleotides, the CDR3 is TGCAGCGTTTGGGACAGGGGATTATACGAGCAGTACTTC.

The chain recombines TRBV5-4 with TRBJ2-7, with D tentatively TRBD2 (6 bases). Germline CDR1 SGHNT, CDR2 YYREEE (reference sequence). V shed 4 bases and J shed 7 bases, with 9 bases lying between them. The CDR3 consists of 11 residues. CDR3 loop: CASSRGKEQYF. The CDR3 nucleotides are TGTGCCAGCAGCCGGGGGAAAGAGCAGTACTTC.

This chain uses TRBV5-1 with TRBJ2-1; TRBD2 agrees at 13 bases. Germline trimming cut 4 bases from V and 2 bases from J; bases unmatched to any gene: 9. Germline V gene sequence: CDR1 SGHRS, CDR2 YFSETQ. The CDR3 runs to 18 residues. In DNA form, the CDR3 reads TGCGCCAGCAGCGCGGGACTAGCGGGGATGGTGGCCTACAATGAGCAGTTCTTC. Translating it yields CASSAGLAGMVAYNEQFF.

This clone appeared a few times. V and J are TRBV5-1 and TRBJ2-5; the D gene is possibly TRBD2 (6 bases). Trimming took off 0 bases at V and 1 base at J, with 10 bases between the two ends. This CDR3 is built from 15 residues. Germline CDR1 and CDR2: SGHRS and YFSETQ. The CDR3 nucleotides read TGCGCCAGCAGCTTGGCCGGGACTCCCCAAGAGACCCAGTACTTC. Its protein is CASSLAGTPQETQYF.

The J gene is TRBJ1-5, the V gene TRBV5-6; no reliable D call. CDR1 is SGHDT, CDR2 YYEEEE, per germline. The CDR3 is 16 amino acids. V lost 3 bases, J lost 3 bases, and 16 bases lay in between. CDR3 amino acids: CASSSLKGRHNQPQHF. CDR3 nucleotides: TGTGCCAGCAGCTCCCTCAAAGGACGGCACAATCAGCCCCAGCATTTT.

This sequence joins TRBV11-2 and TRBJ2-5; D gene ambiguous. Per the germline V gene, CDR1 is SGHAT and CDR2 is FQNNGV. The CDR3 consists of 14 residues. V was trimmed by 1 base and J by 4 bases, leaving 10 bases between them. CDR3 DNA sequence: TGTGCCAGCAGCTTAGGGCCCATTTCAGAGACCCAGTACTTC. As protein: CASSLGPISETQYF.

CDR3 coding DNA: TGTGCCTACGACAGGGGAGGCACTGAAGCTTTCTTT. Its protein product is CAYDRGGTEAFF. The rearrangement links TRBV30 to TRBJ1-1, with 8 positions matching TRBD1. Germline V CDR1 and CDR2: GTSNPN, SVGIG (reference sequence). V lost 7 bases, J lost 4 bases, and 5 bases stayed unmatched. There are 12 residues in the CDR3.

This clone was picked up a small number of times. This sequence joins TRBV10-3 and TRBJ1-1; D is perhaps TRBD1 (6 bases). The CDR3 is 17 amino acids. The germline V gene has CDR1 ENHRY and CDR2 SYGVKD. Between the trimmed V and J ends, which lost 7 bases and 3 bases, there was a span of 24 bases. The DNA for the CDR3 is TGTGCCATCAAACCTTCACAGGGAAAGGGCGAGGACACTGAAGCTTTCTTT. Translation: CAIKPSQGKGEDTEAFF.

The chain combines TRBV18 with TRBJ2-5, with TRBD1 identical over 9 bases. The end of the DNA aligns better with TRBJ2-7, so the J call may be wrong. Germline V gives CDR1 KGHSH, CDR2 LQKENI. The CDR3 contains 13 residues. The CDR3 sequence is CASSRDRDYEQYF. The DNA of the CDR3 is TGTGCCAGCTCGCGGGACAGGGACTACGAGCAGTACTTC.

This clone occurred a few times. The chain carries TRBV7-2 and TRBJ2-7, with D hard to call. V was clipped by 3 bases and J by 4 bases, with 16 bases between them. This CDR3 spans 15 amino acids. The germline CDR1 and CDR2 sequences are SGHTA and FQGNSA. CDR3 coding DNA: TGTGCCAGCAGCTTTGATCCCCGGACCGGGTACGAGCAGTACTTC. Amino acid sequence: CASSFDPRTGYEQYF.

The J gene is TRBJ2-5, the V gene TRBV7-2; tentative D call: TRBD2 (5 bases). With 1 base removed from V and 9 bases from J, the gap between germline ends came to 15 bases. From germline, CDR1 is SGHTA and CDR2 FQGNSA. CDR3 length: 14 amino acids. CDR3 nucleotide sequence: TGTGCCAGCAGCTTAGGGAACCCGGAGAGGGCCCAGTACTTC. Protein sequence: CASSLGNPERAQYF.

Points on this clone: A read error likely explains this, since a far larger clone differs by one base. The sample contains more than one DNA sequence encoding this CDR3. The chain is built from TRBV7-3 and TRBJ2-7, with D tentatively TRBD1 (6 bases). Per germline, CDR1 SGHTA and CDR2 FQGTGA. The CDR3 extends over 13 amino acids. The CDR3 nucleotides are TGCGCCAGCAGCTCTGGACAGTCCTACGAGCAGTACTTC. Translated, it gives CASSSGQSYEQYF.

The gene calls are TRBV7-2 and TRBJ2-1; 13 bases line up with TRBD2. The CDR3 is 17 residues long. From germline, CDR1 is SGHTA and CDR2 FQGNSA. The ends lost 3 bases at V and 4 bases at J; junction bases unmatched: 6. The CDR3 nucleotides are TGTGCCAGCAGCTTGTTTGGGGGACTAGCGGGGTACAATGAGCAGTTCTTC. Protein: CASSLFGGLAGYNEQFF.

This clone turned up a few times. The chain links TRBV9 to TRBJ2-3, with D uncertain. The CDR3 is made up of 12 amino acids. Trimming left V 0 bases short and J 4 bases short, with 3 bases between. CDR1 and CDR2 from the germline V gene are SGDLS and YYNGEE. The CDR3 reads CASSVGADTQYF. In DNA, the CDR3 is TGTGCCAGCAGCGTAGGGGCAGATACGCAGTATTTT. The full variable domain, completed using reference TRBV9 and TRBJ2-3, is DSGVTQTPKHLITATGQRVTLRCSPRSGDLSVYWYQQSLDQGLQFLIQYYNGEERAKGNILERFSAQQFPDLHSELNLSSLELGDSALYFCASSVGADTQYFGPGTRLTVL.

The CDR3 region is CASTRTADEQYF. CDR3 coding DNA: TGTGCCAGCACCAGAACGGCTGACGAGCAGTACTTC. The rearrangement links TRBV2 to TRBJ2-7; D remains unclear. The V end was cut by 7 bases, the J end by 5 bases, with 12 bases between. Germline CDR1 reads SNHLY; CDR2 reads FYNNEI. The CDR3 extends over 12 amino acids.

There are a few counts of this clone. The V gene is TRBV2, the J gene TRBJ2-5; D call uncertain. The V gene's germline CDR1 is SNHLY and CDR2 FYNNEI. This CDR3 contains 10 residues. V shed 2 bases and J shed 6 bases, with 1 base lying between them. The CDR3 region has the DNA TGTGCCAGCAGTGAACAGACCCAGTACTTC. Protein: CASSEQTQYF.

The CDR3 spells CATRGGQRQGNGANVLTF. For the CDR3, the DNA is TGTGCCACCAGAGGGGGTCAAAGACAGGGGAACGGGGCCAACGTCCTGACTTTC. The rearrangement joins TRBV15 to TRBJ2-6, with 8 nucleotides matching TRBD1. V was clipped by 6 bases and J by 4 bases; unmatched bases: 14. CDR3 length: 18 residues. Germline V lookup: CDR1 LNHNV, CDR2 YYDKDF (reference sequence).

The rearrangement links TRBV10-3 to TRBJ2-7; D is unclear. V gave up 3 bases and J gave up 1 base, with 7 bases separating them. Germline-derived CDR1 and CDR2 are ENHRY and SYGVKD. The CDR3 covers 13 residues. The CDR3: CAISDVGSYEQYF. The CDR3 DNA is TGTGCCATCAGTGACGTGGGATCCTACGAGCAGTACTTC.

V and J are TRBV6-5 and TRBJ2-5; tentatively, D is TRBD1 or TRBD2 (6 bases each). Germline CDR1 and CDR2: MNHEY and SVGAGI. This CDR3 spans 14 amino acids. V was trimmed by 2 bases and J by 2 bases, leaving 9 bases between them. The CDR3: CASSYGGRQETQYF. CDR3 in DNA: TGTGCCAGCAGTTACGGGGGGCGTCAAGAGACCCAGTACTTC.

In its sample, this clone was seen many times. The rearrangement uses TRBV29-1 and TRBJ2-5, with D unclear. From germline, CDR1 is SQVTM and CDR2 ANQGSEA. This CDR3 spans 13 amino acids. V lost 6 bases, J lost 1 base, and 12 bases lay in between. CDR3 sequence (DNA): TGCAGCGTGGCACGAGGCCGCCAAGAGACCCAGTACTTC. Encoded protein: CSVARGRQETQYF.

DNA of the CDR3: TGTGCCTGGAGTTGGTCCACAGATACGCAGTATTTT. This gives the protein CAWSWSTDTQYF. This chain uses TRBV30 with TRBJ2-3; D unclear. V was cut by 2 bases and J by 2 bases, with 5 bases left in between. This CDR3 contains 12 residues. Germline values: CDR1 GTSNPN, CDR2 SVGIG (reference sequence).